The clone carrying this T cell receptor beta chain was observed a few times. Its antigen is currently unknown. Sequencing ends 3 residues short of the CDR3 end; the germline J gene provides the rest. This entry comes from a study of T cell clonality in common variable immunodeficiency. Germline CDR1 SGHKS, CDR2 YYEKEE (reference sequence). The CDR3 spans 15 residues. The ends lost 5 bases at V and 4 bases at J; junction bases unmatched: 4. Sequenced by immunoSEQ multiplex PCR; TCRdb stores in-frame clones only, minus some. The sample holds 25,000 or so clones, and no clone turns up only once. The study, taken as a whole, reports: Reportedly, TCR beta sequences from common variable immunodeficiency showed fewer deletions and N-nucleotide insertions. CVID subjects shared fewer TCRbeta clones than healthy controls did.

The clonotype comes from a human donor with common variable immunodeficiency. Sequenced: peripheral blood mononuclear cells. The rearrangement joins TRBV5-5 to TRBJ1-6, with 9 positions matching TRBD1. CDR3 loop: CASSRDRAYNSPLHF. CDR3 DNA, as far as it was read: TGTGCCAGCAGTAGGGACAGGGCTTATAATTCACCC.